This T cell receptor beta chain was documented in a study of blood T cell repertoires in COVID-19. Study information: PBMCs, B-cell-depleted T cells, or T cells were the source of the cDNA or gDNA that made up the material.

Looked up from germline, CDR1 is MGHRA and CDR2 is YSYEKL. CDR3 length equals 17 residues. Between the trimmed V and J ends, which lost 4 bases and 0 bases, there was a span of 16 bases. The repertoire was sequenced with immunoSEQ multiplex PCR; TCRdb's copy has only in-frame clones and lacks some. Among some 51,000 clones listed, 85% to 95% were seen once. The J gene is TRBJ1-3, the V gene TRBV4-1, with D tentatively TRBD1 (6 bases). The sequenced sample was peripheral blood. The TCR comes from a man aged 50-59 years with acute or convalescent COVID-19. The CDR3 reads CASSPGPTGTSGNTIYF. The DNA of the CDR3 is TGCGCCAGCAGCCCAGGACCAACAGGGACCTCTGGAAACACCATATATTTT.